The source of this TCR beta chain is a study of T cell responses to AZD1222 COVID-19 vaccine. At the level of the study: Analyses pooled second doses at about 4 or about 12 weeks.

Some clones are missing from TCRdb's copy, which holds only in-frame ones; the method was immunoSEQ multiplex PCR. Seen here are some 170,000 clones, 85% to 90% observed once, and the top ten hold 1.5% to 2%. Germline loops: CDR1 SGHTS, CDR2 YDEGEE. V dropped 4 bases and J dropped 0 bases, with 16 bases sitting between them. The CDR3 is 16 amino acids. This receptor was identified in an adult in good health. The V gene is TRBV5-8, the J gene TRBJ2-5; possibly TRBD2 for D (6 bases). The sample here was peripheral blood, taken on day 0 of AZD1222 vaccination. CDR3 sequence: CASSPGRGSYQETQYF. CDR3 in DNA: TGTGCCAGCAGCCCCGGGCGGGGTTCGTACCAAGAGACCCAGTACTTC.